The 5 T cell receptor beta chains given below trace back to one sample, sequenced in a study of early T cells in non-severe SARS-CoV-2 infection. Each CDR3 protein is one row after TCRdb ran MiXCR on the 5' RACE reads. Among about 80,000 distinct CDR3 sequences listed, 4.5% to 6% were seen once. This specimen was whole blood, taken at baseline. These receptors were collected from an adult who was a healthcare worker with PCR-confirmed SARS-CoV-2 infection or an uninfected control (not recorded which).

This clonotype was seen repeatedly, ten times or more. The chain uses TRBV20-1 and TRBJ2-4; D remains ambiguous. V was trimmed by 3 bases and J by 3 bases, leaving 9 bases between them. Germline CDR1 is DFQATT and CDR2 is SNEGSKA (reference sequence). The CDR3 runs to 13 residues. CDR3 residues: CSASSTIKNIQYF. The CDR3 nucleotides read TGCAGTGCTAGCAGTACAATCAAAAACATTCAGTACTTC.

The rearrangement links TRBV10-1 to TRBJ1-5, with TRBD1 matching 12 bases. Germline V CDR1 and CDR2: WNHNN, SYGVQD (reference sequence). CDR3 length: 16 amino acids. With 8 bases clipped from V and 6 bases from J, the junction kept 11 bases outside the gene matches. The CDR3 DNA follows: TGCGCCAGCTCCGGGACAGGGGGCCCAGGGATTCAGCCCCAGCATTTT. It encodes CASSGTGGPGIQPQHF.

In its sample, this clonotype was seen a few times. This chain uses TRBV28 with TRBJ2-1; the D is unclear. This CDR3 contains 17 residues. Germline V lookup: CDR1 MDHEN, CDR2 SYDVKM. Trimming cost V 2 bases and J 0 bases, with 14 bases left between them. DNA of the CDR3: TGTGCCAGCAGTTTACTCCTTCTAGGAAGCTCCTACAATGAGCAGTTCTTC. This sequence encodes CASSLLLLGSSYNEQFF.

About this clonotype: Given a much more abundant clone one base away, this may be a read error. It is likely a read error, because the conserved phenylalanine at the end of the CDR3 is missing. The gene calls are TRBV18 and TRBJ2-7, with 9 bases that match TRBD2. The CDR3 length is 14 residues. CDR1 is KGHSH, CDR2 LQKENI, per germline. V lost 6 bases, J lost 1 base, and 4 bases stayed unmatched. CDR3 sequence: CASSRTSGSYEQYL. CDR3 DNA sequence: TGTGCCAGCTCTCGAACTAGCGGGTCCTACGAGCAGTACTTA.

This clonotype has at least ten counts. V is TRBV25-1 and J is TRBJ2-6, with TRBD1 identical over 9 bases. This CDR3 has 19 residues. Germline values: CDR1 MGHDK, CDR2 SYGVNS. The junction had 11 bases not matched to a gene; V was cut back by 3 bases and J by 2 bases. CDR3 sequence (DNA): TGTGCCAGCAGTGACCCCCGGGACAGGGCAACTCCTGGGGCCAACGTCCTGACTTTC. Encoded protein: CASSDPRDRATPGANVLTF.